This T cell receptor beta chain derives from a study of T cell responses to AZD1222 COVID-19 vaccine. The repertoire was sequenced with immunoSEQ multiplex PCR; TCRdb's copy has only in-frame clones and lacks some. The table shows about 210,000 clones, with 94% occurring only once. This specimen was peripheral blood, taken 28 days after the second dose of the MenACWY control vaccine. The receptor's source is an adult who received the MenACWY meningococcal vaccine as a control.

CDR3 coding DNA: TGTGCCAGCCAGGGGGCGGGACACGAGCAGTACTTC. Encoded protein: CASQGAGHEQYF. The chain carries TRBV7-9 and TRBJ2-7; the match to TRBD1 covers 8 bases. CDR1 SEHNR and CDR2 FQNEAQ come from the germline V gene (reference sequence). V dropped 8 bases and J dropped 5; count of bases not matched to a gene: 5. The CDR3 is made up of 12 amino acids.